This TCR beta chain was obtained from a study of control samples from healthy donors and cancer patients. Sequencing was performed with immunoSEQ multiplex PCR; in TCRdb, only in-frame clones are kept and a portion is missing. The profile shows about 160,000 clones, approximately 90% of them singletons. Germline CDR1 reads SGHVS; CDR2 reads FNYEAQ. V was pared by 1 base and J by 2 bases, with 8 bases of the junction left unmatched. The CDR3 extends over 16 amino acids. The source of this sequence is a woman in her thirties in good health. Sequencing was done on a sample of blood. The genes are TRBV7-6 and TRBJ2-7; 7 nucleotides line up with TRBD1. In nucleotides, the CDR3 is TGTGCCAGCAGCTTAGAGGACAGGTGGTCAACCTACGAGCAGTACTTC. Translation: CASSLEDRWSTYEQYF.